The 3 T cell receptor beta chains below come from one sample, sequenced in a study of spatial heterogeneity in lung cancer. TCRdb analysed the 5' RACE reads with MiXCR anew, one entry per CDR3 protein. This sample has 16,000 or so distinct CDR3 sequences, with 6% to 7.5% found just once. For these receptors, no antigen is known. Study findings and constraints: Tumoral mutation counts were tracked by counts of expanded intratumoral alpha and beta TCRs.

Time point specified: sample taken at primary tumor resection. Here the sequenced sample was lung tumor tissue, taken at surgery. These receptors were obtained from a female donor with early-stage non-small cell lung cancer.

This clonotype was seen at least ten times. This beta chain appears as a stray read in a library generated for alpha chains; its size is not informative. This chain joins TRBV29-1 and TRBJ2-7, with D perhaps TRBD1 (6 bases). Germline V gene lookup returns CDR1 SQVTM and CDR2 ANQGSEA. CDR3 length equals 13 residues. The V end was cut by 5 bases, the J end by 4 bases, with 15 bases between. In nucleotides, the CDR3 is TGCAGCGTTTCGGTGACAGGCCCGTACGAGCAGTACTTC. It yields the protein CSVSVTGPYEQYF.

A note on this clonotype: Since it is a stray read in a library aimed at alpha chains, this beta chain has a size that is not meaningful. The V call is TRBV20-1, the J call TRBJ2-3; D unresolved. The CDR3 has 14 residues. The ends were cut back, 5 bases at V and 4 bases at J, with 16 bases in the middle. Germline CDR1 and CDR2: DFQATT and SNEGSKA (reference sequence). CDR3 DNA sequence: TGCAGTGCTGAGGCTAGTGGATTCGCAGATACGCAGTATTTT. It is translated as CSAEASGFADTQYF.

This clonotype was observed many times. This beta chain slipped into a library made for alpha chains as a stray read, so its size is not meaningful. CDR3 in DNA: TGTGCCAGCGGGAGGGGTTCGAATCAGCCCCAGCATTTT. Translated, it gives CASGRGSNQPQHF. This chain connects TRBV7-8 to TRBJ1-5; D possibly corresponds to TRBD1 (5 bases). The CDR3 has 13 amino acids. The ends were cut back, 8 bases at V and 4 bases at J, with 12 bases in the middle. Germline assignment: CDR1 SGHVS and CDR2 FQNEAQ. The complete variable domain, with remaining parts taken from reference TRBV7-8 and TRBJ1-5, reads GAGVSQSPRYKVAKRGQDVALRCDPISGHVSLFWYQQALGQGPEFLTYFQNEAQLDKSGLPSDRFFAERPEGSVSTLKIQRTQQEDSAVYLCASGRGSNQPQHFGDGTRLSIL.